Detailed here is one TCR beta chain. These data originate in a study of T cell changes during pregnancy in multiple sclerosis. Clones were sequenced by immunoSEQ multiplex PCR, and TCRdb holds only the in-frame ones, with some missing. This sample has fewer than 140,000 clones; around 90% occur once, and the top ten carry roughly 1.6%. This CDR3 is 13 amino acids long. Germline V lookup: CDR1 SEHNR, CDR2 FQNEAQ (reference sequence). V shed 1 base and J shed 10 bases, with 13 bases lying between them. The specimen comprised peripheral blood, sampled before pregnancy. V is TRBV7-9 and J is TRBJ1-1; D is unresolved. The sequence was obtained from a female donor with multiple sclerosis, enrolled in a pregnancy study. Here the CDR3 reads CASSLEKQRGAFF. CDR3 sequence (DNA): TGTGCCAGCAGCTTAGAGAAGCAGAGAGGAGCTTTCTTT.